The T cell receptor beta chain described here comes from a study of T cell clusters in autoimmune cytopenias (dated by TCRdb to between 2018 and 2020). As for the study more broadly: TRB sequencing reached a median depth of about 52,000 reads per sample and yielded a median of about 2,500 distinct TRB clonotypes per sample. In autoimmune cytopenia patients, peripheral blood TRB and IGH repertoires were sequenced during active disease and over treatment follow-up, together with healthy, CLL and autoimmune hepatitis controls. The goal of the study was to find out whether patients with autoimmune cytopenia have a disease-specific immune repertoire signature that could be used as a blood-based biomarker. Overall results and qualifications from the work: TRB repertoire shifts, with less even repertoires in secondary cytopenia and CLL, mostly reflected lymphoma bias rather than autoimmunity. Roughly 2.9-fold more exclusive TRB clusters were observed in healthy donors than in active autoimmune hepatitis patients, consistent with an autoimmunity-wide signature. The cluster-lack signature was not observed for secondary cytopenia versus CLL, as the signature was apparently masked by the dominant lymphoma-associated repertoire. The T cell clusters were only ever defined in silico, so experimental validation of their functional role was still needed. A lack of physiological T cell clusters in primary autoimmune cytopenia patients was suggested by GLIPH, as 51 clusters were found to be exclusive to healthy donors versus roughly 18 exclusive to patients.

With respect to this clonotype: Its target antigen remains unknown.

Each sample's TRB amplification started from 200 to 300 ng of peripheral blood genomic DNA, which corresponds to approximately 36,000 genome equivalents. TRB rearrangements were amplified by multiplex PCR using a touch-down protocol with TRB-A and TRB-B primer pools mixed in one tube. Illumina adapters and sample indices were added to the amplicons through two consecutive PCR reactions performed with Phusion HS II polymerase. The amplicons were purified from gel with the NucleoSpin Gel and PCR Clean-up kit, after which the amplicons were quantified by Qubit and checked for quality on an Agilent 2100 Bioanalyzer. Sequencing of the libraries was performed on an Illumina MiSeq with 600-cycle, single-indexed, paired-end runs. As for how the authors treated the data: MiXCR version 2.1.12 with the default MiXCR reference library was used to align and assemble TRB reads. A clone was defined by each unique CDR3 nucleotide sequence, and analysis was restricted to productive sequences with at least two reads. Repertoire diversity was assessed with alpha-parameterized diversity profiles (alpha 0 to 5), including the Shannon (alpha 1) and Simpson (alpha 2) indices, which were computed with an R script. Combinatorial TRB VJ usage was computed with the tcR package and compared between cohorts by principal component analysis with ade4. GLIPH clustering of TCRbeta CDR3s was carried out on cohort pairs matched by age and read depth, and cluster frequencies were compared by Wilcoxon test. TCRdb reprocessed the reads, so every CDR3 protein sequence counts as one entry and DNA is not shown. V and J calls and clone size were set by TCRdb, not the authors. The sample table records several thousand distinct CDR3 sequences. The biggest ten clones account for around 19% of the sample.

Input material: peripheral blood. This clonotype originated in a human donor with an autoimmune cytopenia or autoimmune hepatitis (not recorded which).

CDR3 loop: CASSSGSKSNTEAFF. The sequence is built from TRBV7-9 and TRBJ1-1. The CDR1 and CDR2 encoded by the germline V gene (reference sequence) are SEHNR and FQNEAQ. The CDR3, cysteine through phenylalanine, is 15 amino acids long. No DNA is recorded.